The 28 T cell receptor beta chains below were found in one sample sequenced in a study of T-cell memory formation after mild COVID-19. Each CDR3 protein is one row after TCRdb ran MiXCR on the 5' RACE reads. The sample consists of over 400,000 distinct CDR3 sequences, about 25% of them appearing once. Sequencing was performed on PBMCs or a T cell subset sorted from them (not recorded which). The receptor set was obtained from an adult woman who had mild COVID-19 (a few samples of this study predate the infection). Cell type and time point are not known.

CDR3 DNA sequence: TGTGCCAGCAGTCCAGGACAGGTGCCCTTGTTCAACGAGCAGTACTTC. Translating gives CASSPGQVPLFNEQYF. V and J are TRBV27 and TRBJ2-7; 7 bases agree with TRBD1. Germline trimming cut 5 bases from V and 5 bases from J; bases unmatched to any gene: 15. The CDR3 has 16 amino acids. Germline CDR1 reads MNHEY; CDR2 reads SMNVEV (reference sequence).

This chain links TRBV29-1 with TRBJ1-2, with D unresolved. Germline V gene sequence: CDR1 SQVTM, CDR2 ANQGSEA. The CDR3 covers 14 residues. V shed 6 bases and J shed 7 bases, with 21 bases lying between them. The CDR3 loop is CSVLIRALGGGYTF. CDR3 coding DNA: TGCAGCGTCCTGATACGGGCCCTGGGAGGTGGCTACACCTTC. The full variable domain, its missing parts supplied by reference TRBV29-1 and TRBJ1-2, is SAVISQKPSRDICQRGTSLTIQCQVDSQVTMMFWYRQQPGQSLTLIATANQGSEATYESGFVIDKFPISRPNLTFSTLTVSNMSPEDSSIYLCSVLIRALGGGYTFGSGTRLTVV.

V and J are TRBV4-2 and TRBJ2-1; D is possibly TRBD1 (7 bases). Germline lookup yields CDR1 LGHNA and CDR2 YNFKEQ. The germline V and J ends were trimmed by 2 bases and 5 bases, with 16 bases remaining between them. The CDR3 loop spans 16 amino acids. The CDR3 nucleotides read TGTGCCAGCAGCCAACAGGCGGGACAGCAACACAATGAGCAGTTCTTC. Residues: CASSQQAGQQHNEQFF.

The chain employs TRBV15 and TRBJ2-7; 11 bases line up with TRBD2. The CDR3 runs 15 residues. V shed 4 bases, J shed 4 bases, and the junction held 6 bases outside the gene matches. The V gene's germline CDR1 is LNHNV and CDR2 YYDKDF (reference sequence). The CDR3 region is CATSKLAGGAYEQYF. The CDR3 nucleotides read TGTGCCACCAGCAAATTAGCGGGAGGGGCGTACGAGCAGTACTTC.

This chain links TRBV6-6 with TRBJ1-2, with 9 nucleotides matching TRBD1. Trimming took 4 bases from V and 7 from J; bases not matched to a gene: 4. Per germline, CDR1 MNHNY and CDR2 SVGAGI (reference sequence). This CDR3 is 13 amino acids long. Written as DNA, the CDR3 is TGTGCCAGCAGTTCCAGACAGGGGGTTGGCTACACCTTC. This gives the protein CASSSRQGVGYTF.

The chain carries TRBV5-1 and TRBJ2-7; TRBD1 agrees at 9 bases. Germline assignment: CDR1 SGHRS and CDR2 YFSETQ. Trimming removed 5 bases from V and 5 bases from J; junction bases left unmatched: 8. The CDR3 has 14 amino acids. The CDR3: CASSTGTGSNEQYF. In nucleotides, the CDR3 is TGCGCCAGCAGTACCGGGACAGGGTCGAACGAGCAGTACTTC.

This clonotype was observed a few times. The chain carries TRBV4-1 and TRBJ2-7; D is unclear. Germline assignment: CDR1 MGHRA and CDR2 YSYEKL. The V gene lost 0 bases and the J gene lost 3 bases, with 15 bases spanning the gap. This CDR3 is 16 amino acids long. CDR3 in amino acids: CASSQDLSGAGYEQYF. The CDR3 coding sequence is TGCGCCAGCAGCCAAGATCTATCCGGAGCAGGCTACGAGCAGTACTTC.

The chain combines TRBV5-6 with TRBJ2-1; 10 nucleotides align to TRBD2. This CDR3 contains 15 residues. Germline V CDR1 and CDR2: SGHDT, YYEEEE. With V trimmed by 1 base and J by 5 bases, 3 bases remained unmatched. CDR3 amino acids: CASSLTSGNDNEQFF. DNA of the CDR3: TGTGCCAGCAGCTTGACTAGCGGGAATGACAATGAGCAGTTCTTC.

The chain employs TRBV7-8 and TRBJ1-2; 8 positions match TRBD1. V trimming: 10 bases; J trimming: 10 bases; junction bases outside the gene matches: 8. Looked up from germline, CDR1 is SGHVS and CDR2 is FQNEAQ. CDR3 length equals 11 residues. CDR3 nucleotides: TGTGCCACCACAGACAGGGGAGACTACACCTTC. Translating it yields CATTDRGDYTF.

This clonotype was seen ten or more times. The chain combines TRBV5-1 with TRBJ1-5; no clear D gene. CDR1 is SGHRS and CDR2 is YFSETQ in the germline V gene. The CDR3 contains 19 residues. Trimming stripped 0 bases from V and 0 bases from J, with 19 bases between. CDR3 sequence: CASSLGPRTGFYSNQPQHF. The CDR3 DNA reads as TGCGCCAGCAGCTTGGGCCCCCGGACGGGGTTTTATAGCAATCAGCCCCAGCATTTT. Full variable domain (remainder filled in from reference TRBV5-1 and TRBJ1-5): KAGVTQTPRYLIKTRGQQVTLSCSPISGHRSVSWYQQTPGQGLQFLFEYFSETQRNKGNFPGRFSGRQFSNSRSEMNVSTLELGDSALYLCASSLGPRTGFYSNQPQHFGDGTRLSIL.

This clonotype was counted between two and nine times. The rearrangement joins TRBV5-6 to TRBJ2-5; 7 bases fit TRBD2. The J segment lost 5 bases and the V segment lost 0 bases, leaving 4 bases of the junction unmatched. Germline V gene data show CDR1 as SGHDT and CDR2 as YYEEEE. This CDR3 has 14 amino acids. The chain's CDR3 is CASSLDSLAETQYF. For the CDR3, the DNA is TGTGCCAGCAGCTTGGATTCACTAGCGGAGACCCAGTACTTC.

The chain employs TRBV9 and TRBJ1-2; tentatively, D is TRBD1 (6 bases). V lost 3 bases to trimming and J lost 4 bases, with 13 bases between them. Germline V gene lookup returns CDR1 SGDLS and CDR2 YYNGEE. The CDR3 sequence is 14 residues long. The CDR3 nucleotides are TGTGCCAGCAGCGCCCAACAGGGTCCCTATGGCTACACCTTC. Amino acids: CASSAQQGPYGYTF.

This clonotype was counted only a few times. The chain joins TRBV2 to TRBJ2-7; 7 nucleotides match TRBD1. There are 14 residues in the CDR3. Looked up from germline, CDR1 is SNHLY and CDR2 is FYNNEI. The trim removed 3 bases at V and 2 bases at J, leaving 4 bases unmatched. The CDR3 reads CASSDSQGAYEQYF. The CDR3 nucleotides are TGTGCCAGCAGTGATAGTCAGGGGGCCTACGAGCAGTACTTC.

This clonotype appeared a few times. This chain joins TRBV4-3 and TRBJ2-2; D is possibly TRBD2 (5 bases). CDR3 length: 14 amino acids. Deletions cut 1 base from V and 9 bases from J, with 12 bases between. Per germline, CDR1 LGHNA and CDR2 YSLEER. CDR3 protein: CASSQVERARELFF. The CDR3 DNA is TGCGCCAGCAGCCAAGTGGAGAGGGCAAGGGAGCTGTTTTTT.

This clonotype was seen more than once but under ten times. The chain uses TRBV7-6 and TRBJ2-5; 8 nucleotides align to TRBD1. This CDR3 is built from 14 residues. V dropped 5 bases and J dropped 1; count of bases not matched to a gene: 3. The V gene's germline CDR1 is SGHVS and CDR2 FNYEAQ. DNA for the CDR3: TGTGCCAGCAGCGCGGGACAGGCCCAAGAGACCCAGTACTTC. As protein: CASSAGQAQETQYF.

CDR3 DNA: TGCGCCAGCAGCTTGAACAGGGGGGAGGACGAGCAGTACTTC. This translates into CASSLNRGEDEQYF. The chain carries TRBV5-1 and TRBJ2-7; 8 bases fit TRBD1. CDR3 length equals 14 residues. The germline CDR1 and CDR2 sequences are SGHRS and YFSETQ. With V trimmed by 1 base and J by 5 bases, 5 bases remained unmatched. The whole variable domain, remainder taken from reference TRBV5-1 and TRBJ2-7, is KAGVTQTPRYLIKTRGQQVTLSCSPISGHRSVSWYQQTPGQGLQFLFEYFSETQRNKGNFPGRFSGRQFSNSRSEMNVSTLELGDSALYLCASSLNRGEDEQYFGPGTRLTVT.

This clonotype was recorded once. V is TRBV19 and J is TRBJ2-1; D perhaps matches TRBD2 (5 bases). Germline CDR1 is LNHDA and CDR2 is SQIVND (reference sequence). V was clipped by 6 bases and J by 0 bases, with 12 bases between them. The CDR3 is 15 amino acids. CDR3 sequence reads: CASRLAGTSYNEQFF. CDR3 DNA sequence: TGTGCCAGTAGGTTGGCGGGTACCTCCTACAATGAGCAGTTCTTC.

The chain recombines TRBV2 with TRBJ2-7, with D possibly being TRBD1 (5 bases). Trimming removed 0 bases at V and 5 bases at J, with 11 bases between. The CDR3 is 14 amino acids. Germline CDR1 is SNHLY and CDR2 is FYNNEI. The CDR3 nucleotides read TGTGCCAGCAGTGAAGCCCGGACAATCCACGAGCAGTACTTC. This gives the protein CASSEARTIHEQYF.

This rearrangement joins TRBV6-5 to TRBJ1-5, with TRBD1 matching 8 bases. The ends lost 5 bases at V and 5 bases at J; junction bases unmatched: 2. The CDR3 is 13 amino acids. Germline values: CDR1 MNHEY, CDR2 SVGAGI. As DNA, the CDR3 is TGTGCCAGCAGTCCAGGGGGCGATCAGCCCCAGCATTTT. It encodes CASSPGGDQPQHF.

The chain employs TRBV7-9 and TRBJ2-1, with 15 bases lining up with TRBD2. Looked up from germline, CDR1 is SEHNR and CDR2 is FQNEAQ (reference sequence). The J segment lost 0 bases and the V segment lost 5 bases, leaving 5 bases of the junction unmatched. The CDR3 consists of 18 residues. Written as DNA, the CDR3 is TGTGCCAGCAGCCCGGGACTAGCGGGGGGACACTCCTACAATGAGCAGTTCTTC. Its protein is CASSPGLAGGHSYNEQFF.

This clonotype is a singleton in its sample. The chain employs TRBV5-6 and TRBJ2-7; the D gene is possibly TRBD1 (5 bases). The length of the CDR3 is 14 residues. Trimming stripped 3 bases from V and 1 base from J, with 11 bases between. Germline V gene data show CDR1 as SGHDT and CDR2 as YYEEEE. CDR3 loop: CASSSGSGSYEQYF. CDR3 sequence (DNA): TGTGCCAGCAGCTCAGGGTCAGGGTCCTACGAGCAGTACTTC.

This clonotype has a single count. V usage is TRBV7-9 and J usage is TRBJ2-3, with TRBD1 as a possible D gene (6 bases). This CDR3 spans 15 amino acids. Germline V gene sequence: CDR1 SEHNR, CDR2 FQNEAQ (reference sequence). V was pared by 3 bases and J by 0 bases, with 10 bases between. CDR3 in DNA: TGTGCCAGCAGCTTCATGGGGGCTAGCACAGATACGCAGTATTTT. Its translation: CASSFMGASTDTQYF.

The chain employs TRBV12-3 or TRBV12-4 and TRBJ1-5; D may be TRBD1 (6 bases). V was clipped by 6 bases and J by 5 bases, with 14 bases between them. There are 14 residues in the CDR3. The CDR3, as DNA: TGTGCCAGCAGACGAGGGACACCCGATCAGCCCCAGCATTTT. As protein: CASRRGTPDQPQHF.

This clonotype was seen repeatedly, ten times or more. At one end, the junction sequence differs from germline, possibly due to a read error. This chain joins TRBV5-1 and TRBJ1-1; the match to TRBD1 covers 7 bases. CDR1 and CDR2 from the germline V gene are SGHRS and YFSETQ. The CDR3 contains 14 residues. The DNA of the CDR3 is TGTGCCAGCAGCCCCAGGACAGGGAACACTGAAGCTTTCTTT. Translated, it gives CASSPRTGNTEAFF. Drawing the rest from reference TRBV5-1 and TRBJ1-1, the complete variable domain is KAGVTQTPRYLIKTRGQQVTLSCSPISGHRSVSWYQQTPGQGLQFLFEYFSETQRNKGNFPGRFSGRQFSNSRSEMNVSTLELGDSALYLCASSPRTGNTEAFFGQGTRLTVV.

This chain uses TRBV20-1 with TRBJ1-4, with a weak D call TRBD1 (5 bases). The CDR3 spans 18 residues. Trimming removed 5 bases at V and 6 bases at J, with 28 bases between. Germline CDR1 reads DFQATT; CDR2 reads SNEGSKA (reference sequence). The CDR3 DNA follows: TGCAGTGCTCAAGTTCTAGTCCGTCTTACCGGGGCGGATGAAAAACTGTTTTTT. Translated: CSAQVLVRLTGADEKLFF.

The V gene is TRBV27, the J gene TRBJ1-4, with 8 positions matching TRBD1. The CDR3 is 18 residues long. V shed 6 bases, J shed 0 bases, and the junction held 12 bases outside the gene matches. Germline loops: CDR1 MNHEY, CDR2 SMNVEV (reference sequence). This CDR3 is CASRKSGTGQPTNEKLFF. CDR3 nucleotide sequence: TGTGCCAGCAGGAAGTCCGGGACAGGACAACCAACTAATGAAAAACTGTTTTTT.

A few counts support this clonotype. The rearrangement uses TRBV3-1 and TRBJ1-1, with 9 bases lining up with TRBD1. The CDR3 has 16 residues. CDR1 LGHDT and CDR2 YNNKEL come from the germline V gene (reference sequence). The junction had 6 bases not matched to a gene; V was cut back by 3 bases and J by 1 base. The CDR3 DNA sequence: TGTGCCAGCAGCCACACCGGGACAGGGAGGAACACTGAAGCTTTCTTT. It is translated as CASSHTGTGRNTEAFF.

This chain joins TRBV12-2 and TRBJ2-2; the DNA was not compared with TRBD2, the D call given in the table. TRBV12-2 is assigned pseudogene status. The length of the CDR3 is 16 residues. As DNA, the CDR3 is TGTGCAAGTCGCTTAATTGTGGGAGGCTCCACCGGGGAGCTGTTTTTT. Translated, it gives CASRLIVGGSTGELFF.